This T cell receptor beta chain emerged from a study of T cell responses to AZD1222 COVID-19 vaccine. Per germline, CDR1 GTSNPN and CDR2 SVGIG (reference sequence). V lost 3 bases, J lost 5 bases, and 13 bases lay in between. The CDR3 is 13 residues long. Here immunoSEQ multiplex PCR was the method, and the copy in TCRdb shows in-frame clones only, minus some. Among about 200,000 clones, about 86% were seen once, and the ten largest hold approximately 7.7%. The source material was peripheral blood, sampled on day 0 of AZD1222 vaccination. This TCR was recovered from an adult in good health. The chain is built from TRBV30 and TRBJ1-2; a weak D match, TRBD1 (5 bases). The CDR3 loop reads CAWSSPGLYGYTF. The CDR3 DNA follows: TGTGCCTGGAGCAGTCCAGGGTTGTATGGCTACACCTTC.